This T cell receptor beta chain came from a study of T cell changes during pregnancy in multiple sclerosis. TCRdb's copy holds only in-frame clones and misses some; the assay was immunoSEQ multiplex PCR. Among some 57,000 clones listed, 75% to 90% were seen once. The CDR3 is 14 residues long. Germline V gives CDR1 SQVTM, CDR2 ANQGSEA. With 1 base removed from V and 1 base from J, the gap between germline ends came to 10 bases. The source was peripheral blood, collected in the first trimester of pregnancy. This chain joins TRBV29-1 and TRBJ1-2; D not resolved. The TCR sequence derives from a female donor in good health, enrolled as a control in a pregnancy study. Written as DNA, the CDR3 is TGCAGCGTTGAAGCTCCGGGGAGTAACTATGGCTACACCTTC. Translated: CSVEAPGSNYGYTF. Supplemented by reference TRBV29-1 and TRBJ1-2, the full variable domain reads SAVISQKPSRDICQRGTSLTIQCQVDSQVTMMFWYRQQPGQSLTLIATANQGSEATYESGFVIDKFPISRPNLTFSTLTVSNMSPEDSSIYLCSVEAPGSNYGYTFGSGTRLTVV.